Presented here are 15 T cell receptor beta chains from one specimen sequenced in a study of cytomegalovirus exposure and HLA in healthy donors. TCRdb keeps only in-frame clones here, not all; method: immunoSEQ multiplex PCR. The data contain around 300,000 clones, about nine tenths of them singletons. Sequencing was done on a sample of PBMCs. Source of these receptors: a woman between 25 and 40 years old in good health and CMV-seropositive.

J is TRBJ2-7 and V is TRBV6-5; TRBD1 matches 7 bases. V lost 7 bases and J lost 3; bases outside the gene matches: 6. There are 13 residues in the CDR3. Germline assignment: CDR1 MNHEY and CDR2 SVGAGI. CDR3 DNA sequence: TGTGCCAGCACCGTAGGGGGCGGCTACGAGCAGTACTTC. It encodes CASTVGGGYEQYF.

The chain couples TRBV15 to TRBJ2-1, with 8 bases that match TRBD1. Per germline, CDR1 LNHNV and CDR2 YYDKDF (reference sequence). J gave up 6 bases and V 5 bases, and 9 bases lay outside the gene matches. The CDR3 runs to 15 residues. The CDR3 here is CATSAQGQGFNEQFF. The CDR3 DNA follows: TGTGCCACCAGCGCCCAAGGACAGGGTTTCAATGAGCAGTTCTTC.

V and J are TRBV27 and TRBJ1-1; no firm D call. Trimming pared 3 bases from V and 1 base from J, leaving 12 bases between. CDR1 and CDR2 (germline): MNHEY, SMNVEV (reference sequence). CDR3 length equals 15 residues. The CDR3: CASSFEGTPNTEAFF. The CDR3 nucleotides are TGTGCCAGCAGTTTCGAGGGAACACCGAACACTGAAGCTTTCTTT.

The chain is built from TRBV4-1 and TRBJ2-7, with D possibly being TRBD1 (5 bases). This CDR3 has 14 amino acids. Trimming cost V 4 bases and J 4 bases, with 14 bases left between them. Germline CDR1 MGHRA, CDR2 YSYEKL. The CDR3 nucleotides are TGCGCCAGCAGCCTAGGGCAGGGCCGGTACGAGCAGTACTTC. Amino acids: CASSLGQGRYEQYF.

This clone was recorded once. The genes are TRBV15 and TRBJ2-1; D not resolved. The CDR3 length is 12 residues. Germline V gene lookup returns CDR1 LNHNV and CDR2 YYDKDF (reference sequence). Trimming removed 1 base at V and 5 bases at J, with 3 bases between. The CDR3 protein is CATSRVHNEQFF. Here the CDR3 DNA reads TGTGCCACCAGCAGAGTTCACAATGAGCAGTTCTTC.

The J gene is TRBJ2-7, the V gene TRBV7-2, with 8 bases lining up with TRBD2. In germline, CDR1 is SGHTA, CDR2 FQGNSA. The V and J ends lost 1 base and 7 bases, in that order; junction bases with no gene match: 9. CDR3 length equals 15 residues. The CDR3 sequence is CASSLGPAGGLEQYF. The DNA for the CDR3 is TGTGCCAGCAGCTTAGGTCCCGCGGGAGGTTTAGAGCAGTACTTC.

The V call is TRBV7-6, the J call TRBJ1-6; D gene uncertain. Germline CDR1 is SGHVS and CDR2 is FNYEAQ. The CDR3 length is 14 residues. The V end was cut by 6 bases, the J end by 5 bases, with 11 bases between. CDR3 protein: CASSFPGHNSPLHF. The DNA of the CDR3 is TGTGCCAGCAGTTTCCCTGGCCATAATTCACCCCTCCACTTT.

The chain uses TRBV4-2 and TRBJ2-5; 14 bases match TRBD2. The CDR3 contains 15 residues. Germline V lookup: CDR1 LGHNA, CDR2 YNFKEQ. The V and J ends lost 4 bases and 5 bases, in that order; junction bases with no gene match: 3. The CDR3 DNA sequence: TGTGCCAGCAGCCCCTGGACTAGCGGGGGGGAGACCCAGTACTTC. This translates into CASSPWTSGGETQYF.

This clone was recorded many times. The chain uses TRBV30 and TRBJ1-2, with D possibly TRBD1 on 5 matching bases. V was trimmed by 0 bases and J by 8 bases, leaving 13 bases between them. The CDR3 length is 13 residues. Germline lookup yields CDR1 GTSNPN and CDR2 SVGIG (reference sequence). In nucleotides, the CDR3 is TGTGCCTGGAGTGTAAAGCAGGGTGAGGGCTACACCTTC. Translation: CAWSVKQGEGYTF.

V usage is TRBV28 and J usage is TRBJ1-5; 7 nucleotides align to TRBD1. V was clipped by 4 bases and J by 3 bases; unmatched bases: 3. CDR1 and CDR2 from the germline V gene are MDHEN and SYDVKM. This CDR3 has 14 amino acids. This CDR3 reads CASSSTGFNQPQHF. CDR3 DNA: TGTGCCAGCAGTTCGACAGGGTTCAATCAGCCCCAGCATTTT.

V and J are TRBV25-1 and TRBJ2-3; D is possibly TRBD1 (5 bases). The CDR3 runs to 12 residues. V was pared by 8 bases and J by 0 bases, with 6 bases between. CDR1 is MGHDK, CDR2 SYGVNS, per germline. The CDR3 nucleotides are TGTGCCAGCTGGGGCAGCACAGATACGCAGTATTTT. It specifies CASWGSTDTQYF.

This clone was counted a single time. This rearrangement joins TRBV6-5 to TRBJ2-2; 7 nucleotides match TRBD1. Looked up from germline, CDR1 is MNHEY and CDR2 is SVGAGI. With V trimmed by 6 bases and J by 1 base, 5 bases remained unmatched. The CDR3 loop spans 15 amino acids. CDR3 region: CASRPDRVNTGELFF. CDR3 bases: TGTGCCAGCAGACCCGACAGGGTGAACACCGGGGAGCTGTTTTTT.

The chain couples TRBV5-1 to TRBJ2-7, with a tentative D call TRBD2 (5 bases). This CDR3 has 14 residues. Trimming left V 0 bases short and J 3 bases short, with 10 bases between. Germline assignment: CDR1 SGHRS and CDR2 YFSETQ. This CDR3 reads CASSLDAGYYEQYF. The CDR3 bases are TGCGCCAGCAGCTTGGATGCGGGCTACTACGAGCAGTACTTC.

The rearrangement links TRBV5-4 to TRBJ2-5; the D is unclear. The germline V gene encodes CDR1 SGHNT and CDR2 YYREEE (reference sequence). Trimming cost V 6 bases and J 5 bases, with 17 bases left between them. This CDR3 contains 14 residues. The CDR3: CASNDKQIGETQYF. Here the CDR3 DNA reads TGTGCCAGCAACGATAAACAGATCGGGGAGACCCAGTACTTC.

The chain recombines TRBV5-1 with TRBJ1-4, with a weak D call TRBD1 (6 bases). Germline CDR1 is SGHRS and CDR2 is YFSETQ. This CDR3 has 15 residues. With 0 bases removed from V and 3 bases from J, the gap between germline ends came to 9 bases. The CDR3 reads CASSLEGVPNEKLFF. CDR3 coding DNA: TGCGCCAGCAGCTTGGAGGGGGTCCCTAATGAAAAACTGTTTTTT. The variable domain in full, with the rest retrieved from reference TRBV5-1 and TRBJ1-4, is KAGVTQTPRYLIKTRGQQVTLSCSPISGHRSVSWYQQTPGQGLQFLFEYFSETQRNKGNFPGRFSGRQFSNSRSEMNVSTLELGDSALYLCASSLEGVPNEKLFFGSGTQLSVL.